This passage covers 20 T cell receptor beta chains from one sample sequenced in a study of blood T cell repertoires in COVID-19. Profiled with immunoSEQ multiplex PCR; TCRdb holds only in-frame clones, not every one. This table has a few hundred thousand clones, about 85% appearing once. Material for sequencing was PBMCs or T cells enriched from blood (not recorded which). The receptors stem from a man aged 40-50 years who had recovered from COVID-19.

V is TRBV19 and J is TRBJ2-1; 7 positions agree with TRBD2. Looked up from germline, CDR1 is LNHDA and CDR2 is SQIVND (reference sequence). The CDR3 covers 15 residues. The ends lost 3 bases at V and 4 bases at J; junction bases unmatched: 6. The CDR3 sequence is CASSIGLAEYNEQFF. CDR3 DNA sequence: TGTGCCAGTAGTATTGGCCTAGCGGAATACAATGAGCAGTTCTTC.

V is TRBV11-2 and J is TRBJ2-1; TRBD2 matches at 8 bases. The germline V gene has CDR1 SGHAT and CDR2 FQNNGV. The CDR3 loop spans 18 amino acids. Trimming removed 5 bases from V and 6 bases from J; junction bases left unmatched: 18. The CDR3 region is CASSAIVLSGRTLNEQFF. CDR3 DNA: TGTGCCAGCAGCGCGATAGTCCTAAGCGGGAGAACCCTCAATGAGCAGTTCTTC.

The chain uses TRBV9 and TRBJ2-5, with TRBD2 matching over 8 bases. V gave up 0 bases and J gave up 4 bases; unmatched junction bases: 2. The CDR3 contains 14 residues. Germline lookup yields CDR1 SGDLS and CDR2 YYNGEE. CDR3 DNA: TGTGCCAGCAGCGTAGCTCTAGCGGGAGAGACCCAGTACTTC. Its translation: CASSVALAGETQYF.

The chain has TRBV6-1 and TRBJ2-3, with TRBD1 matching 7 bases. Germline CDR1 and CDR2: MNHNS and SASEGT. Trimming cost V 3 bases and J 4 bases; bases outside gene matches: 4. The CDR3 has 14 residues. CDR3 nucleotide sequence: TGTGCCAGCAGTGACCTTACAGGGGCAGATACGCAGTATTTT. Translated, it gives CASSDLTGADTQYF.

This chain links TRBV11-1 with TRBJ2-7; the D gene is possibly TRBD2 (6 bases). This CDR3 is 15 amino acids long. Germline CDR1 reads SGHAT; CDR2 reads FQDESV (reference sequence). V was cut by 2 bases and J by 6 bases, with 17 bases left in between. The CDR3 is CASSLRPQGGVEQYF. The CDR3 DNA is TGTGCCAGCAGCTTACGTCCCCAGGGAGGTGTCGAGCAGTACTTC. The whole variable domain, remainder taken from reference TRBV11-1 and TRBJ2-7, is EAEVAQSPRYKITEKSQAVAFWCDPISGHATLYWYRQILGQGPELLVQFQDESVVDDSQLPKDRFSAERLKGVDSTLKIQPAELGDSAMYLCASSLRPQGGVEQYFGPGTRLTVT.

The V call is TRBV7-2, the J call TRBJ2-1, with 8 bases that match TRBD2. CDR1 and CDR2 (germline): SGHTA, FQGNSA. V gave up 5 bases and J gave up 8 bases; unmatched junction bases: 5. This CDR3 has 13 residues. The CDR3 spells CASSHRGGDEQFF. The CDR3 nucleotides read TGTGCCAGCAGCCACCGGGGGGGTGATGAGCAGTTCTTC.

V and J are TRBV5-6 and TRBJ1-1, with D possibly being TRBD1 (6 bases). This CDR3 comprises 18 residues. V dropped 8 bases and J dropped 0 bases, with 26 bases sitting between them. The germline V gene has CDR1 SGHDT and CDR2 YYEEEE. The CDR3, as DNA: TGTGCCAGAAATCGGACAGAGCCACCACTAACAATGAACACTGAAGCTTTCTTT. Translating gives CARNRTEPPLTMNTEAFF.

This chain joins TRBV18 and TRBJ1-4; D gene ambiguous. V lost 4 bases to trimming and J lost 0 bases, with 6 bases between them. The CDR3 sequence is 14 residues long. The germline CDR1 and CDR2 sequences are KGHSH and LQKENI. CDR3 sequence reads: CASSQRSTNEKLFF. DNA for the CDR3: TGTGCCAGCTCACAACGGTCAACTAATGAAAAACTGTTTTTT.

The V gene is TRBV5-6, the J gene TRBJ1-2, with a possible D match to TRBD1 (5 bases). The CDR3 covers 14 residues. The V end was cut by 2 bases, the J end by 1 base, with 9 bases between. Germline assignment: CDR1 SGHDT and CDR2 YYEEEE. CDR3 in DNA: TGTGCCAGCAGCTTCCTCAGGGATAACTATGGCTACACCTTC. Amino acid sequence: CASSFLRDNYGYTF.

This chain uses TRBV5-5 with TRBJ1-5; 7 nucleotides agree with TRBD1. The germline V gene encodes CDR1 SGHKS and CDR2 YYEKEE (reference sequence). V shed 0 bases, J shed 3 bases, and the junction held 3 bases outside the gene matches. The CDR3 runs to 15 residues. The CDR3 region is CASSLGTGANQPQHF. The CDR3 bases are TGTGCCAGCAGCTTGGGAACAGGGGCCAATCAGCCCCAGCATTTT.

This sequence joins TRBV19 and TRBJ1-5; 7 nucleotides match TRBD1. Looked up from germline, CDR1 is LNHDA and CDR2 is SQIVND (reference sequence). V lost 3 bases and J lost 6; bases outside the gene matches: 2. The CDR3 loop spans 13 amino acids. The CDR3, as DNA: TGTGCCAGTAGTATGACAGGGTCTCAGCCCCAGCATTTT. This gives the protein CASSMTGSQPQHF.

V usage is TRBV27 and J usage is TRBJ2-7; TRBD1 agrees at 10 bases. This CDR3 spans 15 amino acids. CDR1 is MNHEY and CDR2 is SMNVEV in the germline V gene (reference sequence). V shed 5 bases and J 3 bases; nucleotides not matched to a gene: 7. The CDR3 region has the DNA TGTGCCAGCAGTCGACCCGGGACAGGGGACTACGAGCAGTACTTC. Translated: CASSRPGTGDYEQYF.

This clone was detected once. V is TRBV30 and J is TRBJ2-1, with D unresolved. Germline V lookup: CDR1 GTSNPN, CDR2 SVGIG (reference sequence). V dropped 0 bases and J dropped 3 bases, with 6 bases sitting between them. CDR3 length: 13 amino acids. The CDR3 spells CAWSVGSYNEQFF. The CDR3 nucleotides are TGTGCCTGGAGTGTGGGCAGCTACAATGAGCAGTTCTTC.

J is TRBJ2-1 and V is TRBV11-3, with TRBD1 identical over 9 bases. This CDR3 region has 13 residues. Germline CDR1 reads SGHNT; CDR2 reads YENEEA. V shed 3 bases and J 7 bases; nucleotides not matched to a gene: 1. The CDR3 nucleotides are TGTGCCAGCAGCTTGGACAGGGGAAATGAGCAGTTCTTC. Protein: CASSLDRGNEQFF.

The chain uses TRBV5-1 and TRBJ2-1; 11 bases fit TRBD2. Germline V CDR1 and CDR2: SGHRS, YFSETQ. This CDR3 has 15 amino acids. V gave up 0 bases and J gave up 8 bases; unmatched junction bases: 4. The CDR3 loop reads CASSLGRTSGHEQFF. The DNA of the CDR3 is TGCGCCAGCAGCTTGGGGAGGACTAGCGGGCATGAGCAGTTCTTC. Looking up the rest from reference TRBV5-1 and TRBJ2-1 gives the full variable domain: KAGVTQTPRYLIKTRGQQVTLSCSPISGHRSVSWYQQTPGQGLQFLFEYFSETQRNKGNFPGRFSGRQFSNSRSEMNVSTLELGDSALYLCASSLGRTSGHEQFFGPGTRLTVL.

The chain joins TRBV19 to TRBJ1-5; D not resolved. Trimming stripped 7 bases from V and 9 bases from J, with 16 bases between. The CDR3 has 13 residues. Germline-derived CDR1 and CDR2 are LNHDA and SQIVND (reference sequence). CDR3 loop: CASTLEGVRPQHF. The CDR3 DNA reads TGTGCCAGTACCCTAGAGGGAGTGCGGCCCCAGCATTTT.

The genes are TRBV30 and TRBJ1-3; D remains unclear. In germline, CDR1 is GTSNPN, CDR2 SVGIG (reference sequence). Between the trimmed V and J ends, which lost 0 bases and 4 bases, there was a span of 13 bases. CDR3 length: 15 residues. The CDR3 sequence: CAWSVPVSTGNTIYF. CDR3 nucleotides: TGTGCCTGGAGTGTCCCAGTTAGCACCGGAAACACCATATATTTT.

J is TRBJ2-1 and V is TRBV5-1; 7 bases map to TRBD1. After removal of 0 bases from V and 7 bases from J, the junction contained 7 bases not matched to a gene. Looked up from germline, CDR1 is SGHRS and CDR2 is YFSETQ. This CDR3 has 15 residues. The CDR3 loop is CASSLGQGLTNEQFF. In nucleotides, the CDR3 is TGCGCCAGCAGCTTGGGACAGGGTCTTACAAATGAGCAGTTCTTC.

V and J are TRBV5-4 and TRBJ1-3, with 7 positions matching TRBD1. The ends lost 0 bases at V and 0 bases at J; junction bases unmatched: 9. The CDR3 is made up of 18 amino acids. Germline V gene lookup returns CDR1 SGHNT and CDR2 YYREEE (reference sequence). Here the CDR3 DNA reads TGTGCCAGCAGCTTGGGCCCCGGGACAGTGCGCTCTGGAAACACCATATATTTT. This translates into CASSLGPGTVRSGNTIYF.

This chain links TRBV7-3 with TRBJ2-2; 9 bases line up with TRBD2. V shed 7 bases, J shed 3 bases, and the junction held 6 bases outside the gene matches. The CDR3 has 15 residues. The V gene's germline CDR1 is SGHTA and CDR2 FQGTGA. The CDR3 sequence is CASKAGGGHTGELFF. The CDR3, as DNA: TGTGCCAGCAAAGCGGGAGGAGGCCACACCGGGGAGCTGTTTTTT.